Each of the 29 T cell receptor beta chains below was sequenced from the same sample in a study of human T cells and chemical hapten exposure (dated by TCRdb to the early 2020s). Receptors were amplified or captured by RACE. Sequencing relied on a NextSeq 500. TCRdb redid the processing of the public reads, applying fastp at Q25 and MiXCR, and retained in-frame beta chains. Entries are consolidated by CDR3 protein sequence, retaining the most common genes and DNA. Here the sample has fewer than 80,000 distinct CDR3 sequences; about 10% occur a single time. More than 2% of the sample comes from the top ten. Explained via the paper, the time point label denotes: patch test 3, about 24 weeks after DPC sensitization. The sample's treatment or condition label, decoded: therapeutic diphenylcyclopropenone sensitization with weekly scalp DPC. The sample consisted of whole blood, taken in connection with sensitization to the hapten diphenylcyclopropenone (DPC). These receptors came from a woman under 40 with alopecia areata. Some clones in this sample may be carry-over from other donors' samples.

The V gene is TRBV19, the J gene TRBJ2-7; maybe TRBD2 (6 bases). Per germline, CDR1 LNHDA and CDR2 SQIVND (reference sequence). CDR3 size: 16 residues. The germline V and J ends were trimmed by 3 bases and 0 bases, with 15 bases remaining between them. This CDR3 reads CASSMAGTEFSYEQYF. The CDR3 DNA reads TGTGCCAGTAGTATGGCCGGGACTGAATTCTCCTACGAGCAGTACTTC.

In nucleotides, the CDR3 is TGTGCCAGCAGCTTAGGTCTAGCGGGAACGACGCAGTATTTT. Protein sequence: CASSLGLAGTTQYF. The rearrangement uses TRBV7-2 and TRBJ2-3; 9 bases align to TRBD2. This CDR3 has 14 residues. Germline assignment: CDR1 SGHTA and CDR2 FQGNSA. V was clipped by 1 base and J by 9 bases; unmatched bases: 5. The full variable domain, with the rest looked up from reference TRBV7-2 and TRBJ2-3, is GAGVSQSPSNKVTEKGKDVELRCDPISGHTALYWYRQSLGQGLEFLIYFQGNSAPDKSGLPSDRFSAERTGGSVSTLTIQRTQQEDSAVYLCASSLGLAGTTQYFGPGTRLTVL.

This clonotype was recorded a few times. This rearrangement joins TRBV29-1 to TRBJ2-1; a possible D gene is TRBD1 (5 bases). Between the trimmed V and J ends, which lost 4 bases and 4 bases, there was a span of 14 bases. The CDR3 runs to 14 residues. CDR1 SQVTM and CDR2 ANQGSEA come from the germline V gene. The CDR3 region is CSVAFRVRYNEQFF. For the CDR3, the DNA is TGCAGCGTTGCATTCAGGGTCCGGTACAATGAGCAGTTCTTC.

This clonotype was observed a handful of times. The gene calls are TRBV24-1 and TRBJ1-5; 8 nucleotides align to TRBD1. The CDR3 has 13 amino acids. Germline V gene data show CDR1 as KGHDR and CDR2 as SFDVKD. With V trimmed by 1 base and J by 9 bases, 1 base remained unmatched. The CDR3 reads CATSDFGTGPQHF. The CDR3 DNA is TGTGCCACCAGTGATTTCGGGACAGGGCCCCAGCATTTT.

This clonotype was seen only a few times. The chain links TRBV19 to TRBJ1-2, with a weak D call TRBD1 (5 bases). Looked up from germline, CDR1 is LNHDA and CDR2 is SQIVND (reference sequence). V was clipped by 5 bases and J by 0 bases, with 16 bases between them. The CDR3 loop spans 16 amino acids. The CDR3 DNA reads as TGTGCCAGTAGTCGACCCAACCGGGGGACTAACTATGGCTACACCTTC. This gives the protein CASSRPNRGTNYGYTF.

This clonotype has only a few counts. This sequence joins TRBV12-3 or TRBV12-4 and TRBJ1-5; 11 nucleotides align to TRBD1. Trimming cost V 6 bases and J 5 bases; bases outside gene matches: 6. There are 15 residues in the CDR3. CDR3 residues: CASRPGQGAHQPQHF. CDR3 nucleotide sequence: TGTGCCAGCAGGCCTGGACAGGGGGCTCATCAGCCCCAGCATTTT.

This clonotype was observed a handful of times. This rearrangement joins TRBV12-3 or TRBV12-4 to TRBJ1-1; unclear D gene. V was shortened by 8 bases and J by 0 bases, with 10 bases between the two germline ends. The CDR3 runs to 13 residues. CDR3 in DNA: TGTGCCAGCCGGCAGCAAATGAACACTGAAGCTTTCTTT. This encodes CASRQQMNTEAFF.

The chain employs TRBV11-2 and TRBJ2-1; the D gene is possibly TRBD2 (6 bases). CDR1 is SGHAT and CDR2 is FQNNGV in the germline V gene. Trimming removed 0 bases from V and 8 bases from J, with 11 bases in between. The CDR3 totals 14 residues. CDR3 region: CASSLETERDEQFF. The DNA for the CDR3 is TGTGCCAGCAGCTTAGAGACGGAGCGGGATGAGCAGTTCTTC.

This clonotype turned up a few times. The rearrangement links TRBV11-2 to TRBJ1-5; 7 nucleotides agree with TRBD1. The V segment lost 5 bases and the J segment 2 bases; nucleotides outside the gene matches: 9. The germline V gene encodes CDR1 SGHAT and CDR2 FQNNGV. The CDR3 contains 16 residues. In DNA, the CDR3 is TGTGCCAGCAGCCCGGGAGGCAGGGGGGGCAATCAGCCCCAGCATTTT. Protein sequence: CASSPGGRGGNQPQHF.

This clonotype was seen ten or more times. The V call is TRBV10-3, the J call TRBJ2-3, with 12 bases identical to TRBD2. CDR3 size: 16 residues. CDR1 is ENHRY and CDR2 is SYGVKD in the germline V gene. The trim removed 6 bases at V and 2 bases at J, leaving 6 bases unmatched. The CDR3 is CAISPLAGGVTDTQYF. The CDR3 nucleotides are TGTGCCATCAGCCCGCTAGCGGGAGGGGTCACAGATACGCAGTATTTT.

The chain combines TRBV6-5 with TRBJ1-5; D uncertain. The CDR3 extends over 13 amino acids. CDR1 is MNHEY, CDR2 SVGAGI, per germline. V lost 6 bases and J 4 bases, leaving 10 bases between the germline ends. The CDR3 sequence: CASRTAMNQPQHF. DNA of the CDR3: TGTGCCAGCAGAACAGCTATGAATCAGCCCCAGCATTTT.

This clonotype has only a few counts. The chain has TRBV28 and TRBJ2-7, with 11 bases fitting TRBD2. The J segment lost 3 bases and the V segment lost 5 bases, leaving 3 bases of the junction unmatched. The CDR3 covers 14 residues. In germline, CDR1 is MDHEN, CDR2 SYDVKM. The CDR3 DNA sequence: TGTGCCAGCAGTAGGACTAGCGGGTTCTACGAGCAGTACTTC. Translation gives CASSRTSGFYEQYF.

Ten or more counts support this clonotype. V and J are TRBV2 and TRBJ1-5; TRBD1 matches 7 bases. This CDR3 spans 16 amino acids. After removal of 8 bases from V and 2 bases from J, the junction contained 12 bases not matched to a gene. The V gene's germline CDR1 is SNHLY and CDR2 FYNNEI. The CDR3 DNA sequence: TGTGCCAGCCAAGCTAACAGGGGCCTTCGCAATCAGCCCCAGCATTTT. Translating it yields CASQANRGLRNQPQHF.

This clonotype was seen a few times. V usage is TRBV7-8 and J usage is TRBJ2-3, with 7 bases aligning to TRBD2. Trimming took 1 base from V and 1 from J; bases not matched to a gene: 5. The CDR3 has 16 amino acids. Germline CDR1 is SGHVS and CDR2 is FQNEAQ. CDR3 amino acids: CASSLVDLAGTDTQYF. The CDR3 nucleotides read TGTGCCAGCAGCTTAGTAGACCTAGCGGGCACAGATACGCAGTATTTT.

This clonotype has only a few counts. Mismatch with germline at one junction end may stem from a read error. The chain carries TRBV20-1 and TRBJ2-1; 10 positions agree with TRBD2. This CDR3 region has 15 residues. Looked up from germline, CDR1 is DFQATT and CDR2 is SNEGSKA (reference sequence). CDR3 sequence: CSARGPKREGRDPLF. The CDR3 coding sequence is TGCAGTGCTAGAGGACCAAAGCGGGAGGGACGGGACCCCCTCTTC.

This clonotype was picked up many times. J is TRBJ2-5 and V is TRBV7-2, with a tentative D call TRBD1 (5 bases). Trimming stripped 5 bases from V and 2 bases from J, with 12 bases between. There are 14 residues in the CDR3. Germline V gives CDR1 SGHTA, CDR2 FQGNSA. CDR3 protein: CASSRDRAQETQYF. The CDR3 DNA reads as TGTGCCAGCAGCCGTGACAGAGCGCAAGAGACCCAGTACTTC.

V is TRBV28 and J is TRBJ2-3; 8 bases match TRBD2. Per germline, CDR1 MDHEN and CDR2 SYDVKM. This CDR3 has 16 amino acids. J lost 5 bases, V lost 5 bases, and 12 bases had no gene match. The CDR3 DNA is TGTGCCAGCAGTGCCCCGGCGAGAGCGGGAGTAGATACGCAGTATTTT. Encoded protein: CASSAPARAGVDTQYF.

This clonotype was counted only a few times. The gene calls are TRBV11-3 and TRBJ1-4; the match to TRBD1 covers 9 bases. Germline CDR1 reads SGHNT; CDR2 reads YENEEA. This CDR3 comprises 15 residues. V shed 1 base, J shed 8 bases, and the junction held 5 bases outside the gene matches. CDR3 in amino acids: CASSLADRGGEKLFF. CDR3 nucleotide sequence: TGTGCCAGCAGCTTAGCGGACAGGGGTGGCGAAAAACTGTTTTTT.

The DNA of the CDR3 is TGTGCCAGCAGAGCGGGGGGCGGCACAGATACGCAGTATTTT. It translates to CASRAGGGTDTQYF. The chain is built from TRBV11-3 and TRBJ2-3, with 9 bases fitting TRBD2. Trimming removed 6 bases from V and 1 base from J; junction bases left unmatched: 2. Germline V gene lookup returns CDR1 SGHNT and CDR2 YENEEA. This CDR3 spans 14 amino acids.

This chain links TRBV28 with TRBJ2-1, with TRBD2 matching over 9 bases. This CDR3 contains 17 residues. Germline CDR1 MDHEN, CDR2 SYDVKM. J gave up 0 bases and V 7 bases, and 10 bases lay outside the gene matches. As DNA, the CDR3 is TGTGCCAGCACGAGTAGCGGGAGCTTTAGCTCCTACAATGAGCAGTTCTTC. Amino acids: CASTSSGSFSSYNEQFF.

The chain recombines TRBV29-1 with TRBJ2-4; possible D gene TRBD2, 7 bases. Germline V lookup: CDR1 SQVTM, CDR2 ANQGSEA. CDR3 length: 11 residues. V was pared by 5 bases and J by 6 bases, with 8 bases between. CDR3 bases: TGCAGCGTTAGGGGGGGAAACATTCAGTACTTC. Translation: CSVRGGNIQYF.

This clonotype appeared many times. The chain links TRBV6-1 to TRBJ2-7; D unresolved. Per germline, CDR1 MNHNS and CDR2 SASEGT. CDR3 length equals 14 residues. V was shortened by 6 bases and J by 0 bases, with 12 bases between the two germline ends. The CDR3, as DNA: TGTGCCAGCAGCCTTTTGCCGAGCTCCTACGAGCAGTACTTC. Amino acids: CASSLLPSSYEQYF.

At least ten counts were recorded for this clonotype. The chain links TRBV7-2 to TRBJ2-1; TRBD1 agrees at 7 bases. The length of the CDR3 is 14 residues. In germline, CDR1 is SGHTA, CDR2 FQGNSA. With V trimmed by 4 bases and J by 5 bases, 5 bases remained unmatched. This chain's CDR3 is CASSSPRGNNEQFF. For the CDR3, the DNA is TGTGCCAGCAGCTCCCCCAGGGGGAACAATGAGCAGTTCTTC.

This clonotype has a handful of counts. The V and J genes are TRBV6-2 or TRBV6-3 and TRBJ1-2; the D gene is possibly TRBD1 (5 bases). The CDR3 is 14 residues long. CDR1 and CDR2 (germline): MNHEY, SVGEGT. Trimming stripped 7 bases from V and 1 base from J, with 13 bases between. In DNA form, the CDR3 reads TGTGCCAGCACCGACACACAGGTTAACTATGGCTACACCTTC. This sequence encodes CASTDTQVNYGYTF.

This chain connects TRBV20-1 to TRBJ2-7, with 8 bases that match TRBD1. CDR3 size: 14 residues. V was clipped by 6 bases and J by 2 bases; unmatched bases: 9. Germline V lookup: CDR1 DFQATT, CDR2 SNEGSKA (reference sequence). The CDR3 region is CSAQTPGGPYEQYF. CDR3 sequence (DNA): TGCAGTGCCCAAACCCCAGGGGGCCCCTACGAGCAGTACTTC.

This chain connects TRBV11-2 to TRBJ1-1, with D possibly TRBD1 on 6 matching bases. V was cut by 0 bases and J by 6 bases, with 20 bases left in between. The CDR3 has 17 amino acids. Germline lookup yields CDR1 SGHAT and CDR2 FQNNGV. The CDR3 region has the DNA TGTGCCAGCAGCTTAGATGCCCCAGGGGTCAGGCGCGCTGAAGCTTTCTTT. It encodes CASSLDAPGVRRAEAFF. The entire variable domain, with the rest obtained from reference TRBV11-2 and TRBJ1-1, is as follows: EAGVAQSPRYKIIEKRQSVAFWCNPISGHATLYWYQQILGQGPKLLIQFQNNGVVDDSQLPKDRFSAERLKGVDSTLKIQPAKLEDSAVYLCASSLDAPGVRRAEAFFGQGTRLTVV.

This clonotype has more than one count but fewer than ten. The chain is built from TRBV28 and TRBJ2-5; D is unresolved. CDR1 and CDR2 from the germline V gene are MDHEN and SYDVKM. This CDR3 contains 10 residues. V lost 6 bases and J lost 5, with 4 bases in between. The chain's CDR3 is CASRGETQYF. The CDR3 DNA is TGTGCCAGCAGAGGGGAGACCCAGTACTTC.

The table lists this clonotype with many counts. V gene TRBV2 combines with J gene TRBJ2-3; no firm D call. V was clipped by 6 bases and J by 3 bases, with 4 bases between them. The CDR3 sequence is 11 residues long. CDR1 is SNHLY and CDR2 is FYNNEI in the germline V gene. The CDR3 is CASRQTDTQYF. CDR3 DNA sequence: TGTGCCAGCAGGCAGACAGATACGCAGTATTTT.

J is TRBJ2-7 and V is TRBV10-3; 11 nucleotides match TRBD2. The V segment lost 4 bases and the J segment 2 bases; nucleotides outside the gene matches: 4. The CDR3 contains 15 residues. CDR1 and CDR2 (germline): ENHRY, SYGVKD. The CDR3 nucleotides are TGTGCCATCAGTGCGGGACTAGCGGACCCCTACGAGCAGTACTTC. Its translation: CAISAGLADPYEQYF.